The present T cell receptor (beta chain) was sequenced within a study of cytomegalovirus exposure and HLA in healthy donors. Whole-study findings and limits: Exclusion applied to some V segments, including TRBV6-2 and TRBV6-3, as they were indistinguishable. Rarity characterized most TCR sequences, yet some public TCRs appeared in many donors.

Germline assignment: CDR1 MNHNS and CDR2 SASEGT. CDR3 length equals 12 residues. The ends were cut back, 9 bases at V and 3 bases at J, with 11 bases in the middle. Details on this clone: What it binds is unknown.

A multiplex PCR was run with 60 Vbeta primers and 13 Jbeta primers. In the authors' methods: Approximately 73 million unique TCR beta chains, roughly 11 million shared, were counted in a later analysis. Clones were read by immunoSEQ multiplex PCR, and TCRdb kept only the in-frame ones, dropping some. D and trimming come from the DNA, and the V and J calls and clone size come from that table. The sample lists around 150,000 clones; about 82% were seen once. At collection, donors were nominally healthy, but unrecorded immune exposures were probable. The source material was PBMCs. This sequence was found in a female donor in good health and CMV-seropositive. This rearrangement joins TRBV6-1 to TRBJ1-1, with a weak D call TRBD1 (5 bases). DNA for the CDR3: TGTGCCAGTGGGGCAGGGTACACTGAAGCTTTCTTT. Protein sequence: CASGAGYTEAFF.